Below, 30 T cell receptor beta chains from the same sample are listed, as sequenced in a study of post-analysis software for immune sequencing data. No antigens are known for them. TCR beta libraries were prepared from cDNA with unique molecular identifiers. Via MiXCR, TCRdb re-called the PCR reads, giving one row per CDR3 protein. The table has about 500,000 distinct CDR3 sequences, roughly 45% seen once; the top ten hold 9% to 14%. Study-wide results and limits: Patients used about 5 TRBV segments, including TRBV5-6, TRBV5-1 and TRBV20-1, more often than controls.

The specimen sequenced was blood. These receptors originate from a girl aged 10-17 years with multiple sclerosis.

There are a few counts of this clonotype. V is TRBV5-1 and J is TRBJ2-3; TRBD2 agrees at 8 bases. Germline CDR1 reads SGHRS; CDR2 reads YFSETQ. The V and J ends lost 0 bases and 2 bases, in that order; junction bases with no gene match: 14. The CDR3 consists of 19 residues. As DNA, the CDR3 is TGCGCCAGCAGCTTGGATGGCGGAGTTAGAGCGGGAGCCACAGATACGCAGTATTTT. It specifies CASSLDGGVRAGATDTQYF.

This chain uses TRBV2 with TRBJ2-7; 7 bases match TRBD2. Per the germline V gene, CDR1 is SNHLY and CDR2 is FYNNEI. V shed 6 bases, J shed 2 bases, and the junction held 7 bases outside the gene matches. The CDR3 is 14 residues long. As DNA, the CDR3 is TGTGCCAGCAGGCTTCCAGCGGGGCCCTACGAGCAGTACTTC. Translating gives CASRLPAGPYEQYF.

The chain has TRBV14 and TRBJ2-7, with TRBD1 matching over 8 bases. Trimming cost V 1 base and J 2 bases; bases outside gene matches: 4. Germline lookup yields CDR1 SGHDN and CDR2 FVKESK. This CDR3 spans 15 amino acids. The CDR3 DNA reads TGTGCCAGCAGCCAAGGCGGCAGGGGGCCCTACGAGCAGTACTTC. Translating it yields CASSQGGRGPYEQYF.

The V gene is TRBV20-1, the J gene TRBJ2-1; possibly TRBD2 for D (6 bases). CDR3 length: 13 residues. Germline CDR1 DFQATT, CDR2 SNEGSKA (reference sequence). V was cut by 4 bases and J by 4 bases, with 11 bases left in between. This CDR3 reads CSAKPSGYNEQFF. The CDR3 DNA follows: TGCAGTGCTAAACCGAGCGGGTACAATGAGCAGTTCTTC.

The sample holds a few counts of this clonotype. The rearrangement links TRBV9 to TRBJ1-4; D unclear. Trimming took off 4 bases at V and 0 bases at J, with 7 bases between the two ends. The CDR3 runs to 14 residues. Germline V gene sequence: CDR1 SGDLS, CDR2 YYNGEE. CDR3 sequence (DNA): TGTGCCAGCAGCCCGGGTCCAACTAATGAAAAACTGTTTTTT. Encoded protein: CASSPGPTNEKLFF.

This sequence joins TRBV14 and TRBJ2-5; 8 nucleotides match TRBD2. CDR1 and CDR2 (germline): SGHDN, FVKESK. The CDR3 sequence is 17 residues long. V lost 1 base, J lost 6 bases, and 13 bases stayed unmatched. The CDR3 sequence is CASSQGAGSSGRKTQYF. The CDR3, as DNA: TGTGCCAGCAGCCAAGGAGCCGGGTCTAGCGGGCGGAAGACCCAGTACTTC.

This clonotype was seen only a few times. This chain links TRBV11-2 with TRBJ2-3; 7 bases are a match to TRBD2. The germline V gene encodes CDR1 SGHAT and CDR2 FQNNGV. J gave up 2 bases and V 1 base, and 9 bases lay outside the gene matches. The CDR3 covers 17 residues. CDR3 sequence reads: CASSLGTGGTHTDTQYF. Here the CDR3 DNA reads TGTGCCAGCAGCTTAGGCACGGGAGGAACCCACACAGATACGCAGTATTTT.

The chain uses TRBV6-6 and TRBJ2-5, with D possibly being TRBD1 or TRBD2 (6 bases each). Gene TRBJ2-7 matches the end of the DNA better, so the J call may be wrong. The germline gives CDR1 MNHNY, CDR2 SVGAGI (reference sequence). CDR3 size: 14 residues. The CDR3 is CASSNGGRGYEQYF. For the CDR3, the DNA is TGTGCCAGCAGCAACGGGGGCCGGGGATACGAGCAGTACTTC.

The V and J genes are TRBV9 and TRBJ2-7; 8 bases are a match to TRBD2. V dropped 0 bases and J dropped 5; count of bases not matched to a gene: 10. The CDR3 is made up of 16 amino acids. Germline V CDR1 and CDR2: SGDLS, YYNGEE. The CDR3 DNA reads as TGTGCCAGCAGCGTAGTGAGCGGGAGTGGGAACGACGAGCAGTACTTC. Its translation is CASSVVSGSGNDEQYF.

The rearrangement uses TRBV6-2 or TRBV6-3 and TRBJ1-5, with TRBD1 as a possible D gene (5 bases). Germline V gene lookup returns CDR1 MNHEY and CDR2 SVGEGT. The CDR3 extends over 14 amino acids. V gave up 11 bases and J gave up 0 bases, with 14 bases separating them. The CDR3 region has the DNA TGTGCCGCCGGGCAGGGAGATAGCAATCAGCCCCAGCATTTT. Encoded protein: CAAGQGDSNQPQHF.

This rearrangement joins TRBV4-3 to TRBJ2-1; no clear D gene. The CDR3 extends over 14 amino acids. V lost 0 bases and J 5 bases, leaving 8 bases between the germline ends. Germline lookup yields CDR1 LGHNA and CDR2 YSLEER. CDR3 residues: CASSQDKYNNEQFF. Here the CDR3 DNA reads TGCGCCAGCAGCCAAGACAAGTATAACAATGAGCAGTTCTTC.

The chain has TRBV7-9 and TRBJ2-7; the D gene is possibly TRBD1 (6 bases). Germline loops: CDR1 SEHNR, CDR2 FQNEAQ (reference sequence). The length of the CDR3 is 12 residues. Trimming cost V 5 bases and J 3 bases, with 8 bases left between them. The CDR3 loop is CASSKDSYEQYF. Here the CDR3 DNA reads TGTGCCAGCAGCAAGGACAGCTACGAGCAGTACTTC.

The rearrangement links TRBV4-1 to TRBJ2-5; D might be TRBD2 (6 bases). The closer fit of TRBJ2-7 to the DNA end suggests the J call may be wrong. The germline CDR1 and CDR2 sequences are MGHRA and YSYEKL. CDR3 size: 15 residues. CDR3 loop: CASSQGGDGSHEQYF. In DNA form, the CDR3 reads TGCGCCAGCAGCCAAGGGGGGGACGGGAGCCACGAGCAGTACTTC.

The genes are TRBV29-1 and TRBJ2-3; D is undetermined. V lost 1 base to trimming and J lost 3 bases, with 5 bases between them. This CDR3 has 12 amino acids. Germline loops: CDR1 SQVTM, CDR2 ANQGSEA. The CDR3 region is CSVEVRTDTQYF. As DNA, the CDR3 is TGCAGCGTTGAAGTGAGGACAGATACGCAGTATTTT.

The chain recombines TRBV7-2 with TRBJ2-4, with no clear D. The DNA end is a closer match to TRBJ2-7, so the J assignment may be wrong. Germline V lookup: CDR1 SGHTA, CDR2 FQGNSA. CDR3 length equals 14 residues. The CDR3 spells CASSLARKDYEQYF. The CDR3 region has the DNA TGTGCCAGCAGCTTAGCGCGCAAGGACTACGAGCAGTACTTC.

CDR3: CSVEEAAGQGIYEQFF. The CDR3 DNA reads as TGCAGCGTTGAAGAGGCGGCGGGACAGGGGATATATGAGCAGTTCTTC. V gene TRBV29-1 combines with J gene TRBJ2-1, with 10 bases identical to TRBD1. After removal of 0 bases from V and 8 bases from J, the junction contained 10 bases not matched to a gene. Germline V gives CDR1 SQVTM, CDR2 ANQGSEA. This CDR3 comprises 16 residues.

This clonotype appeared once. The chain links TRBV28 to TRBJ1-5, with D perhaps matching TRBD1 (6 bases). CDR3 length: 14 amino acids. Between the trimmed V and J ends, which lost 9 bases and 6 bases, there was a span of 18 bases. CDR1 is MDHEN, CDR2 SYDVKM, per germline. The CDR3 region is CASLVRGRGQPQHF. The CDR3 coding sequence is TGTGCCAGTTTAGTACGGGGCAGGGGTCAGCCCCAGCATTTT.

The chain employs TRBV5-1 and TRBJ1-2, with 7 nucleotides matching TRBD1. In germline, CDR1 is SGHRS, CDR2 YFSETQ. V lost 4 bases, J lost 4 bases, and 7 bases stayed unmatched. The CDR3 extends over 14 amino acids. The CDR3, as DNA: TGCGCCAGCAGCCCCGGGACAGATTCCTATGGCTACACCTTC. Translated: CASSPGTDSYGYTF.

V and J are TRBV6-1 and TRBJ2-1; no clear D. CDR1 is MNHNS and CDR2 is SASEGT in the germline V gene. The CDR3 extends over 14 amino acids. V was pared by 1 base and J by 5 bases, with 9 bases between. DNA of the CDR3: TGTGCCAGCAGTGAAGGGGTCGAGAACAATGAGCAGTTCTTC. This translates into CASSEGVENNEQFF.

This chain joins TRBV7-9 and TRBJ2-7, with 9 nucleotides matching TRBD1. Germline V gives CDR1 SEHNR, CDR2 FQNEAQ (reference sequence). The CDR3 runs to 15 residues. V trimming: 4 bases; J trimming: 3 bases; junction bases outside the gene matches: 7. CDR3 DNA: TGTGCCAGCAGCTCCATACCGGGACAGGGCTACGAGCAGTACTTC. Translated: CASSSIPGQGYEQYF.

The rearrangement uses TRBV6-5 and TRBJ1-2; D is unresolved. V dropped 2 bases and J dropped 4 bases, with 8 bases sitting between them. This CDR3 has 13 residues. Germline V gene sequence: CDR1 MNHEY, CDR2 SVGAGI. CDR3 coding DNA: TGTGCCAGCAGTTACGACACAGCCTATGGCTACACCTTC. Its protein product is CASSYDTAYGYTF.

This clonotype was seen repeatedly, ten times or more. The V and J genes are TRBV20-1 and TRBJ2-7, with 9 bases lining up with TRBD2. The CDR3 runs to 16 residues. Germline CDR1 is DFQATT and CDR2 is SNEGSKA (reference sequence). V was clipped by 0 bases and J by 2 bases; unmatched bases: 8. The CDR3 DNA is TGCAGTGCTAGAGAACTAGCGGGTCCGTCGACCTACGAGCAGTACTTC. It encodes CSARELAGPSTYEQYF.

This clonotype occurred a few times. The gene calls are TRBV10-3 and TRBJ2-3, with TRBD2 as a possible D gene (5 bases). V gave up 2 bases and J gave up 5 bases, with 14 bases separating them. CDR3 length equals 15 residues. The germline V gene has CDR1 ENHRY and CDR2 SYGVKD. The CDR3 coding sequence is TGTGCCATCAGTGAGCGGGATGGGAGAGGAGATACGCAGTATTTT. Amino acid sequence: CAISERDGRGDTQYF.

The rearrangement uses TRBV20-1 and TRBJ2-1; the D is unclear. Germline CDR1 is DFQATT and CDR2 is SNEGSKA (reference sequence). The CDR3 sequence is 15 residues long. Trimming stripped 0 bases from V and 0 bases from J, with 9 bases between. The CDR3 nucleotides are TGCAGTGCTAGAGACCCCAGGCTCTCCTACAATGAGCAGTTCTTC. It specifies CSARDPRLSYNEQFF.

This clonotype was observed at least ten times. The CDR3 nucleotides are TGTGCCAGCAGTAAGGGAGAGACCCAGTACTTC. Its translation: CASSKGETQYF. This chain joins TRBV28 and TRBJ2-5; D uncertain. Germline V gives CDR1 MDHEN, CDR2 SYDVKM. CDR3 length: 11 amino acids. Trimming cost V 5 bases and J 4 bases, with 5 bases left between them.

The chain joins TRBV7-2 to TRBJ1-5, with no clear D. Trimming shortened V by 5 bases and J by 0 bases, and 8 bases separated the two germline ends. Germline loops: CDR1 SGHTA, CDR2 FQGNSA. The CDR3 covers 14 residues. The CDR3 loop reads CASSQEASNQPQHF. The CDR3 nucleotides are TGTGCCAGCAGCCAGGAGGCTAGCAATCAGCCCCAGCATTTT.

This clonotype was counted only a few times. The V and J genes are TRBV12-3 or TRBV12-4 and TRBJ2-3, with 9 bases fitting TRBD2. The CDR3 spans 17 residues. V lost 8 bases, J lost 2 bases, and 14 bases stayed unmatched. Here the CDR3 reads CASLGGSGSRITDTQYF. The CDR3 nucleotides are TGTGCCAGCCTTGGGGGTAGCGGGAGCAGGATCACAGATACGCAGTATTTT.

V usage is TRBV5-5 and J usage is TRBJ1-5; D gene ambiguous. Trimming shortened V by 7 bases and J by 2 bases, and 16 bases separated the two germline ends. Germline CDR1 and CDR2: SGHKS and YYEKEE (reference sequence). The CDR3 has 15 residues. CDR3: CASQPTFVGNQPQHF. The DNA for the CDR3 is TGTGCCAGCCAGCCGACGTTTGTAGGCAATCAGCCCCAGCATTTT.

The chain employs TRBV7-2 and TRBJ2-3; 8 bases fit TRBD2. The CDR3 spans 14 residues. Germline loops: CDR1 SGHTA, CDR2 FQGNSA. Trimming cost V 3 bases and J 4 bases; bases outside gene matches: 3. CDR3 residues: CASSLGLVSDTQYF. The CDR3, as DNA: TGTGCCAGCAGCTTGGGACTAGTGTCAGATACGCAGTATTTT.

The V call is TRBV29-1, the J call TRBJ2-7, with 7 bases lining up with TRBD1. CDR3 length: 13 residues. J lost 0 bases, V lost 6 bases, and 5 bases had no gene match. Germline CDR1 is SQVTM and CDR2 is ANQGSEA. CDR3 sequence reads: CSVAGGFSYEQYF. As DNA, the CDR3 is TGCAGCGTCGCAGGGGGTTTCTCCTACGAGCAGTACTTC.